This TCR beta chain was observed in a study of blood T cell repertoires in COVID-19. Across the whole study: Acute and convalescent COVID-19 specimens originated in the United States, Italy and Spain. T cells, B-cell-depleted T cells, or PBMCs supplied cDNA or gDNA.

Germline V CDR1 and CDR2: WSHSY, SAAADI. The length of the CDR3 is 15 residues. V lost 3 bases and J lost 9, with 17 bases in between. Authors' data handling: Amplification of reference gene primers was used by the study to estimate nucleated cell counts. Measured with immunoSEQ multiplex PCR; TCRdb has only the in-frame clones, and not every one. For V, J and clone size, that table is used; D and trimming come from the DNA. The repertoire holds roughly 260,000 clones, with 86% as singletons. The chain couples TRBV10-2 to TRBJ2-2; D may be TRBD2 (7 bases). Sequencing used peripheral blood. The sequence was collected from a man aged 40-49 years who had recovered from COVID-19. CDR3 protein: CASSEKAGARRELFF. In DNA form, the CDR3 reads TGCGCCAGCAGTGAAAAGGCGGGGGCTCGGAGGGAGCTGTTTTTT.